These 23 T cell receptor beta chains originate from one sample sequenced in a study of cytomegalovirus exposure and HLA in healthy donors. Researchers ran the PCR with 60 Vbeta and 13 Jbeta primers. Profiled with immunoSEQ multiplex PCR; TCRdb holds only in-frame clones, not every one. The table shows around 130,000 clones, with 80% to 90% occurring only once. Sequences were obtained from PBMCs. The receptors were gathered from a man in his forties or fifties in good health and CMV-seronegative.

The V gene is TRBV9, the J gene TRBJ2-5, with D maybe TRBD2 (6 bases). The tail of the sequence fits TRBJ2-7 better, so the J call may be wrong. Germline CDR1 SGDLS, CDR2 YYNGEE. The CDR3 sequence is 13 residues long. In DNA form, the CDR3 reads TGTGCCAGCAGCGTAATTGAGGGAGGCGAGCAGTACTTC. Its translation: CASSVIEGGEQYF.

The chain couples TRBV6-5 to TRBJ2-7, with D hard to call. The CDR3 is made up of 15 amino acids. Germline-derived CDR1 and CDR2 are MNHEY and SVGAGI. V was trimmed by 0 bases and J by 3 bases, leaving 12 bases between them. The CDR3 region has the DNA TGTGCCAGCAGTTACTCCCCAGGAAGTGGCTACGAGCAGTACTTC. This translates into CASSYSPGSGYEQYF.

The chain combines TRBV6-6 with TRBJ2-5, with D maybe TRBD2 (6 bases). V dropped 2 bases and J dropped 5 bases, with 18 bases sitting between them. From germline, CDR1 is MNHNY and CDR2 SVGAGI (reference sequence). CDR3 length: 16 residues. CDR3 residues: CASSYPLAGSWETQYF. In DNA form, the CDR3 reads TGTGCCAGCAGTTACCCGCTAGCCGGGAGCTGGGAGACCCAGTACTTC.

This chain joins TRBV5-1 and TRBJ2-3; 7 nucleotides match TRBD1. This CDR3 has 16 residues. Germline CDR1 SGHRS, CDR2 YFSETQ. V was clipped by 4 bases and J by 4 bases; unmatched bases: 12. DNA for the CDR3: TGCGCCAGCAGCACTACAGGGGAGCTTGGCGCAGATACGCAGTATTTT. Translating gives CASSTTGELGADTQYF. The full variable domain, its missing parts supplied by reference TRBV5-1 and TRBJ2-3, is KAGVTQTPRYLIKTRGQQVTLSCSPISGHRSVSWYQQTPGQGLQFLFEYFSETQRNKGNFPGRFSGRQFSNSRSEMNVSTLELGDSALYLCASSTTGELGADTQYFGPGTRLTVL.

In this sample, this clone turned up a few times. The chain carries TRBV5-6 and TRBJ2-2; possible D gene TRBD1, 6 bases. CDR1 SGHDT and CDR2 YYEEEE come from the germline V gene. This CDR3 comprises 15 residues. V was clipped by 3 bases and J by 6 bases, with 15 bases between them. CDR3 amino acids: CASSSTGLVAGELFF. Written as DNA, the CDR3 is TGTGCCAGCAGCTCTACAGGGTTAGTGGCCGGGGAGCTGTTTTTT.

The chain recombines TRBV7-9 with TRBJ2-3, with D perhaps TRBD1 (6 bases). Trimming took off 7 bases at V and 2 bases at J, with 16 bases between the two ends. The CDR3 is made up of 15 amino acids. Germline values: CDR1 SEHNR, CDR2 FQNEAQ (reference sequence). CDR3 protein: CASNIQGLVTDTQYF. The CDR3 nucleotides are TGTGCCAGCAACATTCAGGGGCTAGTCACAGATACGCAGTATTTT.

J is TRBJ2-1 and V is TRBV7-2, with 11 bases identical to TRBD2. The CDR3 totals 16 residues. Germline loops: CDR1 SGHTA, CDR2 FQGNSA. The junction had 7 bases not matched to a gene; V was cut back by 5 bases and J by 4 bases. For the CDR3, the DNA is TGTGCCAGCAGCGCGCTAGCGGGGGGTTTATACAATGAGCAGTTCTTC. This translates into CASSALAGGLYNEQFF.

About this clone itself: The junction departs from the called germline gene at one end, perhaps through a read error. This chain uses TRBV7-9 with TRBJ2-7; TRBD1 aligns across 7 bases. The germline V gene has CDR1 SEHNR and CDR2 FQNEAQ (reference sequence). The CDR3 runs 15 residues. CDR3 sequence reads: CSSSFAQQGLPEQYF. Written as DNA, the CDR3 is TGTTCCAGCAGCTTCGCTCAACAGGGGCTACCCGAGCAGTACTTC.

The rearrangement links TRBV6-5 to TRBJ1-1, with D maybe TRBD1 (6 bases). Trimming left V 5 bases short and J 0 bases short, with 13 bases between. CDR1 MNHEY and CDR2 SVGAGI come from the germline V gene. The CDR3 is 15 amino acids. The CDR3 coding sequence is TGTGCCAGCAGTCACGGACAGTTTCTGAACACTGAAGCTTTCTTT. This sequence encodes CASSHGQFLNTEAFF.

This sequence joins TRBV7-8 and TRBJ2-7; no firm D call. The CDR3 is made up of 15 amino acids. The V gene lost 1 base and the J gene lost 1 base, with 11 bases spanning the gap. Germline V gene data show CDR1 as SGHVS and CDR2 as FQNEAQ. This CDR3 reads CASSLDISFSYEQYF. CDR3 DNA sequence: TGTGCCAGCAGCTTAGATATCTCCTTTTCCTACGAGCAGTACTTC.

This clone showed up just a few times. This chain connects TRBV7-3 to TRBJ2-5; TRBD2 might be the D (6 bases). The ends were cut back, 2 bases at V and 3 bases at J, with 16 bases in the middle. The CDR3 consists of 16 residues. The germline V gene encodes CDR1 SGHTA and CDR2 FQGTGA. CDR3 nucleotides: TGTGCCAGCAGCTTATCCCAGGGAGGTTGGGAAGAGACCCAGTACTTC. It codes for CASSLSQGGWEETQYF.

The table lists this clone with a count of one. V and J are TRBV7-2 and TRBJ1-2, with 7 bases that match TRBD1. Losses at the gene ends were 5 bases for V and 7 bases for J; bases not matched to a gene: 7. CDR1 and CDR2 from the germline V gene are SGHTA and FQGNSA. The CDR3 sequence is 13 residues long. The CDR3, as DNA: TGTGCCAGCAGCAGAGACAGGGTGGGTGGCTACACCTTC. Its protein is CASSRDRVGGYTF.

J is TRBJ1-5 and V is TRBV19; the D is unclear. CDR1 LNHDA and CDR2 SQIVND come from the germline V gene (reference sequence). Trimming removed 3 bases at V and 6 bases at J, with 12 bases between. The length of the CDR3 is 14 residues. The CDR3 loop reads CASSIAGSGQPQHF. CDR3 nucleotide sequence: TGTGCCAGTAGTATTGCAGGTAGTGGTCAGCCCCAGCATTTT. Looking up the rest from reference TRBV19 and TRBJ1-5 gives the full variable domain: DGGITQSPKYLFRKEGQNVTLSCEQNLNHDAMYWYRQDPGQGLRLIYYSQIVNDFQKGDIAEGYSVSREKKESFPLTVTSAQKNPTAFYLCASSIAGSGQPQHFGDGTRLSIL.

This clone was seen a handful of times. The chain links TRBV30 to TRBJ1-5; the D gene is possibly TRBD1 (6 bases). Germline assignment: CDR1 GTSNPN and CDR2 SVGIG (reference sequence). V was cut by 3 bases and J by 1 base, with 13 bases left in between. The CDR3 is made up of 15 amino acids. The CDR3 nucleotides are TGTGCCTGGAGCCTAAGGGGGAAGAGCAATCAGCCCCAGCATTTT. Its protein is CAWSLRGKSNQPQHF.

This clone was seen once. The chain has TRBV9 and TRBJ1-6, with TRBD1 matching over 7 bases. CDR1 SGDLS and CDR2 YYNGEE come from the germline V gene. Unmatched junction bases numbered 10, after V lost 7 bases and J lost 0 bases. The CDR3 sequence is 17 residues long. The CDR3 is CASHSGTVSSYNSPLHF. CDR3 in DNA: TGTGCCAGCCACTCCGGGACAGTTAGCTCCTATAATTCACCCCTCCACTTT.

The chain carries TRBV5-1 and TRBJ2-3, with 12 bases identical to TRBD2. V dropped 3 bases and J dropped 0; count of bases not matched to a gene: 2. This CDR3 comprises 16 residues. Germline V gene lookup returns CDR1 SGHRS and CDR2 YFSETQ. The CDR3 DNA is TGCGCCAGCAGCTGGCTAGCGGGAGGGAGCACAGATACGCAGTATTTT. Its protein product is CASSWLAGGSTDTQYF. The entire variable domain, with the rest obtained from reference TRBV5-1 and TRBJ2-3, is as follows: KAGVTQTPRYLIKTRGQQVTLSCSPISGHRSVSWYQQTPGQGLQFLFEYFSETQRNKGNFPGRFSGRQFSNSRSEMNVSTLELGDSALYLCASSWLAGGSTDTQYFGPGTRLTVL.

This CDR3 is CASSLIAQLQETQYF. The CDR3 coding sequence is TGTGCCAGCAGCTTGATCGCGCAACTACAAGAGACCCAGTACTTC. This chain connects TRBV7-2 to TRBJ2-5; D not certain. The CDR3 has 15 amino acids. V was clipped by 3 bases and J by 2 bases, with 13 bases between them. Germline values: CDR1 SGHTA, CDR2 FQGNSA.

The CDR3 region is CATRVGQGASEQYF. The CDR3, as DNA: TGTGCCACCAGAGTCGGACAGGGGGCTTCCGAGCAGTACTTC. This chain joins TRBV10-3 and TRBJ2-7; 11 bases are a match to TRBD1. Looked up from germline, CDR1 is ENHRY and CDR2 is SYGVKD. V lost 10 bases to trimming and J lost 6 bases; unmatched junction nucleotides: 11. The CDR3 has 14 amino acids.

The V and J genes are TRBV6-1 and TRBJ2-5; 9 bases match TRBD1. With V trimmed by 1 base and J by 4 bases, 4 bases remained unmatched. Looked up from germline, CDR1 is MNHNS and CDR2 is SASEGT. The CDR3 totals 15 residues. CDR3 amino acids: CASSEGDRVPETQYF. CDR3 bases: TGTGCCAGCAGTGAAGGGGACAGGGTCCCAGAGACCCAGTACTTC.

V gene TRBV11-3 combines with J gene TRBJ2-7, with TRBD2 matching over 13 bases. V was pared by 5 bases and J by 5 bases, with 3 bases of the junction left unmatched. Germline assignment: CDR1 SGHNT and CDR2 YENEEA. The CDR3 totals 14 residues. CDR3 bases: TGTGCCAGCAGCCGCGGACTAGCGGGAGACGAGCAGTACTTC. Protein product: CASSRGLAGDEQYF.

In its sample, this clone was seen once. The chain uses TRBV6-1 and TRBJ1-5; D not resolved. The CDR3 sequence is 13 residues long. Trimming shortened V by 2 bases and J by 4 bases, and 6 bases separated the two germline ends. Germline V lookup: CDR1 MNHNS, CDR2 SASEGT. In DNA, the CDR3 is TGTGCCAGCAGTGAACCAGTTAATCAGCCCCAGCATTTT. Translation: CASSEPVNQPQHF.

This chain joins TRBV10-2 and TRBJ1-1; D gene uncertain. CDR1 and CDR2 (germline): WSHSY, SAAADI. Trimming cost V 7 bases and J 7 bases, with 16 bases left between them. The CDR3 is 13 amino acids. The CDR3 is CASNLGLPYEAFF. The CDR3 DNA is TGCGCCAGCAATTTGGGCCTTCCCTATGAAGCTTTCTTT.

This chain joins TRBV9 and TRBJ2-3, with TRBD2 matching over 15 bases. This CDR3 contains 20 residues. CDR1 is SGDLS, CDR2 YYNGEE, per germline. V shed 1 base and J 6 bases; nucleotides not matched to a gene: 15. CDR3 coding DNA: TGTGCCAGCAGCGTAAGCCCAACTCGGACTAGCGGGGGGGCCGTTGATACGCAGTATTTT. It encodes CASSVSPTRTSGGAVDTQYF.